Each of the 26 T cell receptor beta chains below was sequenced from the same sample in a study of low-dose radiotherapy and immunotherapy resistance in tumors. Both a constant-region primer and a V-primer adapter served to amplify TCRs across roughly 22 PCR cycles. TCRdb passed the reads through MiXCR, listing each CDR3 protein once. The profile shows roughly 52,000 distinct CDR3 sequences, around a third of them singletons. Documented time point: after trial treatment. Sample treatment: LDRT plus nivolumab, ipilimumab, low-dose cyclophosphamide and aspirin (RACIN trial). Material: PBMCs, obtained after low-dose radiotherapy plus immunotherapy. The receptor source for this set is a male donor with rectosigmoid adenocarcinoma.

This clonotype has ten or more counts. The chain has TRBV7-2 and TRBJ2-2; D is undetermined. The V end lost 5 bases, the J end lost 5 bases, and 12 bases lay between the germline ends. The germline V gene has CDR1 SGHTA and CDR2 FQGNSA. This CDR3 has 14 residues. CDR3 sequence: CASSPLVRTGELFF. CDR3 DNA sequence: TGTGCCAGCAGCCCCTTAGTAAGGACCGGGGAGCTGTTTTTT.

This clonotype has a handful of counts. V usage is TRBV2 and J usage is TRBJ1-4; no reliable D call. Germline CDR1 SNHLY, CDR2 FYNNEI. V was shortened by 5 bases and J by 8 bases, with 9 bases between the two germline ends. The CDR3 covers 12 residues. CDR3 loop: CASSMLEEKLFF. The CDR3 DNA reads as TGTGCCAGCAGTATGCTCGAGGAAAAACTGTTTTTT. The whole variable domain, remainder taken from reference TRBV2 and TRBJ1-4, is EPEVTQTPSHQVTQMGQEVILRCVPISNHLYFYWYRQILGQKVEFLVSFYNNEISEKSEIFDDQFSVERPDGSNFTLKIRSTKLEDSAMYFCASSMLEEKLFFGSGTQLSVL.

The gene calls are TRBV30 and TRBJ2-2, with a weak D call TRBD2 (6 bases). The CDR3 runs 14 residues. V lost 5 bases and J 2 bases, leaving 12 bases between the germline ends. Germline V lookup: CDR1 GTSNPN, CDR2 SVGIG (reference sequence). The CDR3 DNA reads TGTGCCTGGCGGGGACTGGCTAACACCGGGGAGCTGTTTTTT. Translated: CAWRGLANTGELFF.

V usage is TRBV27 and J usage is TRBJ2-7; no clear D. Deletions cut 6 bases from V and 0 bases from J, with 21 bases between. Germline lookup yields CDR1 MNHEY and CDR2 SMNVEV (reference sequence). The CDR3 loop spans 17 amino acids. The CDR3 DNA is TGTGCCAGCAGCCCAGGTGCCGGCCGACGGAGCTCCTACGAGCAGTACTTC. This codes for CASSPGAGRRSSYEQYF.

This clonotype has ten or more counts. J is TRBJ2-3 and V is TRBV6-2 or TRBV6-3; 9 bases match TRBD2. Trimming cost V 6 bases and J 2 bases; bases outside gene matches: 6. CDR1 is MNHEY and CDR2 is SVGEGT in the germline V gene. The CDR3 covers 15 residues. The CDR3 sequence is CASRNQREVTDTQYF. CDR3 coding DNA: TGTGCCAGCAGAAATCAGCGGGAGGTCACAGATACGCAGTATTTT.

For this clonotype: The conserved phenylalanine or tryptophan is not found at the CDR3 terminus, so this likely reflects a read error. The chain joins TRBV11-2 to TRBJ2-1; 7 bases fit TRBD1. The CDR3 is 15 residues long. The V gene's germline CDR1 is SGHAT and CDR2 FQNNGV. This CDR3 reads CASSRDSGHNNEQFL. CDR3 nucleotide sequence: TGCGCCAGCAGCCGGGACAGCGGACATAACAATGAGCAGTTCCTC.

This clonotype was detected ten times or more. The chain links TRBV12-3 or TRBV12-4 to TRBJ2-2; D unclear. Trimming cost V 3 bases and J 4 bases, with 3 bases left between them. The CDR3 covers 12 residues. CDR3 bases: TGTGCCAGCAGTTTCGGCACCGGGGAGCTGTTTTTT. Translation: CASSFGTGELFF.

The V gene is TRBV5-1, the J gene TRBJ2-7; D perhaps matches TRBD1 (6 bases). V was cut by 4 bases and J by 2 bases, with 13 bases left in between. Germline V CDR1 and CDR2: SGHRS, YFSETQ. The CDR3 is made up of 14 amino acids. The CDR3 here is CASSPGDTTYEQYF. As DNA, the CDR3 is TGCGCCAGCAGCCCCGGGGACACGACCTACGAGCAGTACTTC. Together with reference TRBV5-1 and TRBJ2-7, the CDR3 gives the full variable domain: KAGVTQTPRYLIKTRGQQVTLSCSPISGHRSVSWYQQTPGQGLQFLFEYFSETQRNKGNFPGRFSGRQFSNSRSEMNVSTLELGDSALYLCASSPGDTTYEQYFGPGTRLTVT.

This chain uses TRBV21-1 with TRBJ2-5; TRBD2 was called by the table and not checked on the DNA. TRBV21-1 is designated a pseudogene. This CDR3 is 13 amino acids long. The CDR3 sequence is CASSKAGQGPQYF. The CDR3 DNA reads as TGTGCCAGCAGCAAAGCGGGCCAGGGCCCCCAGTACTTC.

The chain carries TRBV2 and TRBJ2-6, with D unclear. The germline V gene encodes CDR1 SNHLY and CDR2 FYNNEI. This CDR3 is built from 16 residues. V dropped 8 bases and J dropped 2 bases, with 16 bases sitting between them. CDR3 DNA: TGTGCCAGCGAGGTGTTAGTGTCGGCTGGGGCCAACGTCCTGACTTTC. This encodes CASEVLVSAGANVLTF.

Regarding this clonotype: This is likely an artifact of a read error, given a far larger clone one base away. The gene calls are TRBV7-9 and TRBJ2-7, with D perhaps TRBD2 (5 bases). The germline V gene encodes CDR1 SEHNR and CDR2 FQNEAQ (reference sequence). The CDR3 spans 12 residues. V was shortened by 3 bases and J by 7 bases, with 10 bases between the two germline ends. CDR3 nucleotide sequence: TGTGCCAGCAGCTTCGGTGGAGGAGAGCAGTACTTC. It translates to CASSFGGGEQYF.

The V and J genes are TRBV27 and TRBJ1-2; tentative D call: TRBD1 (5 bases). CDR1 and CDR2 (germline): MNHEY, SMNVEV (reference sequence). The length of the CDR3 is 13 residues. V was pared by 0 bases and J by 7 bases, with 9 bases between. This CDR3 is CASSLSPGTGYTF. The CDR3 DNA reads as TGTGCCAGCAGTTTATCGCCAGGGACTGGCTACACCTTC.

This clonotype was detected ten times or more. V usage is TRBV11-2 and J usage is TRBJ2-7, with D possibly being TRBD1 or TRBD2 (5 bases each). The CDR3 spans 16 residues. The V end lost 5 bases, the J end lost 4 bases, and 21 bases lay between the germline ends. Germline-derived CDR1 and CDR2 are SGHAT and FQNNGV. The CDR3 protein is CASSPLGTWVVYEQYF. The DNA of the CDR3 is TGTGCCAGCAGCCCCCTCGGGACGTGGGTAGTTTACGAGCAGTACTTC.

This clonotype has a handful of counts. This chain connects TRBV2 to TRBJ2-4; D possibly corresponds to TRBD1 (6 bases). V lost 4 bases, J lost 5 bases, and 12 bases lay in between. CDR1 is SNHLY and CDR2 is FYNNEI in the germline V gene. There are 14 residues in the CDR3. Written as DNA, the CDR3 is TGTGCCAGCAGTGGGTGGGGGCGAGAAAACATTCAGTACTTC. Its translation is CASSGWGRENIQYF.

This clonotype was found a few times. The chain has TRBV27 and TRBJ2-5; D call uncertain. Trimming cost V 5 bases and J 9 bases, with 19 bases left between them. Per germline, CDR1 MNHEY and CDR2 SMNVEV (reference sequence). The CDR3 extends over 14 amino acids. The CDR3 coding sequence is TGTGCCAGCAGTCCTAAAGTTAGCTCCCGGGCCCAGTACTTC. This translates into CASSPKVSSRAQYF.

The chain links TRBV6-8 to TRBJ2-1; 8 bases match TRBD1. V lost 10 bases to trimming and J lost 7 bases; unmatched junction nucleotides: 12. In germline, CDR1 is MNHGY, CDR2 SAAAGT. The CDR3 covers 14 residues. In nucleotides, the CDR3 is TGTGCCACGCTCCGGGACAGGAGGTCGAATGAGCAGTTCTTC. Its translation: CATLRDRRSNEQFF.

This clonotype was detected many times. The chain is built from TRBV7-9 and TRBJ2-1; possibly TRBD1 or TRBD2 for D (6 bases each). The CDR3 has 13 residues. CDR1 is SEHNR and CDR2 is FQNEAQ in the germline V gene (reference sequence). Trimming removed 5 bases from V and 9 bases from J, with 14 bases in between. This CDR3 is CASSGGGLGEQFF. The DNA of the CDR3 is TGTGCCAGCAGCGGAGGGGGGCTCGGTGAGCAGTTCTTC. The whole variable domain, remainder taken from reference TRBV7-9 and TRBJ2-1, is DTGVSQNPRHKITKRGQNVTFRCDPISEHNRLYWYRQTLGQGPEFLTYFQNEAQLEKSRLLSDRFSAERPKGSFSTLEIQRTEQGDSAMYLCASSGGGLGEQFFGPGTRLTVL.

V is TRBV5-1 and J is TRBJ2-1; 11 bases are shared with TRBD2. The CDR3 covers 15 residues. Per germline, CDR1 SGHRS and CDR2 YFSETQ. Losses at the gene ends were 2 bases for V and 5 bases for J; bases not matched to a gene: 3. The CDR3 coding sequence is TGCGCCAGCAGCTTAGAACTAGCGGGAGACAATGAGCAGTTCTTC. It codes for CASSLELAGDNEQFF.

The table lists this clonotype with many counts. This chain links TRBV6-2 or TRBV6-3 with TRBJ1-1; possibly TRBD1 for D (6 bases). The CDR3 totals 14 residues. Trimming cost V 6 bases and J 0 bases, with 11 bases left between them. Germline CDR1 is MNHEY and CDR2 is SVGEGT. CDR3 DNA sequence: TGTGCCAGCAGCGGACAGACCATGAACACTGAAGCTTTCTTT. Protein product: CASSGQTMNTEAFF.

The V gene is TRBV25-1, the J gene TRBJ2-3; 9 bases agree with TRBD1. The germline V gene encodes CDR1 MGHDK and CDR2 SYGVNS. There are 17 residues in the CDR3. With V trimmed by 5 bases and J by 3 bases, 12 bases remained unmatched. CDR3 coding DNA: TGTGCCAGCAGTTACTCCAGCTGGACAGGGGCGACAGATACGCAGTATTTT. This codes for CASSYSSWTGATDTQYF.

This clonotype showed up many times. The V call is TRBV6-2 or TRBV6-3, the J call TRBJ2-6; D unclear. Trimming removed 0 bases at V and 1 base at J, with 7 bases between. Germline CDR1 and CDR2: MNHEY and SVGEGT. The CDR3 length is 16 residues. CDR3 sequence: CASSYSKGSGANVLTF. The CDR3 DNA sequence: TGTGCCAGCAGTTACTCGAAAGGGTCTGGGGCCAACGTCCTGACTTTC.

The CDR3 bases are TGCAGTGCTAGTAGAGCGGACAGCCGTTATCAGCCCCAGCATTTT. It specifies CSASRADSRYQPQHF. This rearrangement joins TRBV20-1 to TRBJ1-5; D perhaps matches TRBD1 (6 bases). The CDR3 is 15 residues long. Germline V gene data show CDR1 as DFQATT and CDR2 as SNEGSKA (reference sequence). V was shortened by 3 bases and J by 5 bases, with 17 bases between the two germline ends.

This rearrangement joins TRBV28 to TRBJ2-7, with a possible D match to TRBD1 (6 bases). Trimming cost V 5 bases and J 9 bases, with 14 bases left between them. The CDR3 sequence is 12 residues long. The germline gives CDR1 MDHEN, CDR2 SYDVKM. The CDR3 reads CASSMDSTGQYF. CDR3 coding DNA: TGTGCCAGCAGTATGGACAGCACCGGGCAGTACTTC.

In this sample, this clonotype turned up a few times. V usage is TRBV7-2 and J usage is TRBJ2-5; TRBD1 is a possible D gene (5 bases). V was pared by 5 bases and J by 4 bases, with 11 bases between. This CDR3 has 13 amino acids. Looked up from germline, CDR1 is SGHTA and CDR2 is FQGNSA. This CDR3 is CASSIRVRETQYF. The DNA for the CDR3 is TGTGCCAGCAGCATCAGGGTTCGAGAGACCCAGTACTTC. The variable domain in full, with the rest retrieved from reference TRBV7-2 and TRBJ2-5, is GAGVSQSPSNKVTEKGKDVELRCDPISGHTALYWYRQSLGQGLEFLIYFQGNSAPDKSGLPSDRFSAERTGGSVSTLTIQRTQQEDSAVYLCASSIRVRETQYFGPGTRLLVL.

This rearrangement joins TRBV12-3 or TRBV12-4 to TRBJ2-7, with D perhaps TRBD1 (6 bases). V was cut by 6 bases and J by 5 bases, with 23 bases left in between. This CDR3 is 16 amino acids long. The CDR3 DNA sequence: TGTGCCAGCAGCCAGCGCTCAGGGGTCCGAGATAACGAGCAGTACTTC. This encodes CASSQRSGVRDNEQYF.

This clonotype was seen many times. J is TRBJ2-1 and V is TRBV18, with D hard to call. Germline assignment: CDR1 KGHSH and CDR2 LQKENI. This CDR3 comprises 14 residues. Between the trimmed V and J ends, which lost 2 bases and 4 bases, there was a span of 9 bases. The CDR3 here is CASSPNADYNEQFF. Here the CDR3 DNA reads TGTGCCAGCTCACCAAACGCAGATTACAATGAGCAGTTCTTC. The full variable domain, in which reference TRBV18 and TRBJ2-1 provide the parts outside the CDR3, is NAGVMQNPRHLVRRRGQEARLRCSPMKGHSHVYWYRQLPEEGLKFMVYLQKENIIDESGMPKERFSAEFPKEGPSILRIQQVVRGDSAAYFCASSPNADYNEQFFGPGTRLTVL.